This TCR beta chain was obtained from a study of T cells in Graves' hyperthyroidism and ophthalmopathy. This clonotype was seen many times. RNA transcripts served as the template for amplifying TCR beta CDR3 regions. HTBI primers were the set used in a first-round RT-PCR of the TCR CDR3. TCRdb called the multiplex PCR reads again in MiXCR, with one record for every CDR3 protein. The sample consists of around 300,000 distinct CDR3 sequences, less than 30% of them appearing once. The CDR3 is 14 residues long. The germline V and J ends were trimmed by 0 bases and 3 bases, with 5 bases remaining between them. Germline V gives CDR1 LNHNV, CDR2 YYDKDF (reference sequence).

The chain employs TRBV15 and TRBJ2-2; no clear D. The origin of this receptor is a man in his forties with Graves' hyperthyroidism that later progressed to Graves' ophthalmopathy. The sequenced sample was blood. This CDR3 reads CATSRDRYTGELFF. For the CDR3, the DNA is TGTGCCACCAGCAGAGATCGTTACACCGGGGAGCTGTTTTTT.